The next 14 T cell receptor beta chains were all read from a single sample in a study of shared clonotypes between healthy human individuals. Only in-frame clones appear in the TCRdb table, and some are missing; sequencing was by immunoSEQ multiplex PCR. Of 750,000 to 1,000,000 clones in the sample, over 90% were seen once. CD45RO negativity and positive selection for CCR7 defined naive CD8 cells, a population that excluded terminally differentiated effector memory CD45RA+ cells. The specimen sequenced was naive CD8+ T cells sorted from blood. These receptors came from a man aged 25-45 years in good health.

The J gene is TRBJ2-7, the V gene TRBV10-2, with 7 nucleotides matching TRBD2. The J segment lost 3 bases and the V segment lost 0 bases, leaving 5 bases of the junction unmatched. The CDR3 extends over 15 amino acids. Per the germline V gene, CDR1 is WSHSY and CDR2 is SAAADI. In nucleotides, the CDR3 is TGCGCCAGCAGTGAGTCTCCGGGACTACACTACGAGCAGTACTTC. It is translated as CASSESPGLHYEQYF.

The rearrangement joins TRBV27 to TRBJ1-1, with D tentatively TRBD1 (5 bases). Germline assignment: CDR1 MNHEY and CDR2 SMNVEV (reference sequence). CDR3 size: 14 residues. V was trimmed by 5 bases and J by 1 base, leaving 11 bases between them. CDR3 protein: CASSRTGGNTEAFF. DNA of the CDR3: TGTGCCAGCAGTAGAACCGGGGGGAACACTGAAGCTTTCTTT.

The chain is built from TRBV6-5 and TRBJ2-7; TRBD1 is a possible D gene (6 bases). The V gene lost 5 bases and the J gene lost 1 base, with 15 bases spanning the gap. Germline CDR1 and CDR2: MNHEY and SVGAGI. This CDR3 comprises 15 residues. The CDR3 is CASSLGTRFSYEQYF. CDR3 nucleotides: TGTGCCAGCAGTCTTGGGACACGATTTTCCTACGAGCAGTACTTC.

V usage is TRBV9 and J usage is TRBJ2-1, with 8 bases that match TRBD1. The germline V gene has CDR1 SGDLS and CDR2 YYNGEE. The V segment lost 3 bases and the J segment 8 bases; nucleotides outside the gene matches: 16. The CDR3 consists of 17 residues. The CDR3 region is CASSAGQVAPRSDEQFF. CDR3 in DNA: TGTGCCAGCAGCGCGGGACAGGTGGCCCCAAGGTCCGATGAGCAGTTCTTC.

Concerning this clone: This specimen includes other DNA sequences encoding the same CDR3. The rearrangement joins TRBV29-1 to TRBJ2-5; unclear D gene. Germline V lookup: CDR1 SQVTM, CDR2 ANQGSEA. Trimming pared 4 bases from V and 2 bases from J, leaving 8 bases between. The CDR3 has 12 amino acids. The chain's CDR3 is CSVVGLQETQYF. In DNA form, the CDR3 reads TGCAGCGTTGTAGGGCTGCAAGAGACCCAGTACTTC.

This chain uses TRBV6-1 with TRBJ1-1; D is uncertain. V was cut by 0 bases and J by 0 bases, with 8 bases left in between. Germline-derived CDR1 and CDR2 are MNHNS and SASEGT. CDR3 length equals 15 residues. This CDR3 is CASSEAGEMNTEAFF. In DNA form, the CDR3 reads TGTGCCAGCAGTGAAGCGGGAGAGATGAACACTGAAGCTTTCTTT.

V usage is TRBV12-5 and J usage is TRBJ2-3; D call uncertain. Trimming took 3 bases from V and 10 from J, leaving 11 bases between them. This CDR3 spans 12 amino acids. Germline V gives CDR1 LGHNT, CDR2 FRNRAP. The CDR3 region has the DNA TGTGCTAGTGGTTTAGGCATCCGGGCGCAGTATTTT. This codes for CASGLGIRAQYF.

The chain employs TRBV7-9 and TRBJ1-3; 9 positions agree with TRBD1. The CDR3 covers 17 residues. V dropped 5 bases and J dropped 2; count of bases not matched to a gene: 10. Germline values: CDR1 SEHNR, CDR2 FQNEAQ (reference sequence). The CDR3 DNA reads as TGTGCCAGCAGCCACAGTCGGACAGGGGACACTGGAAACACCATATATTTT. As protein: CASSHSRTGDTGNTIYF.

The rearrangement joins TRBV4-3 to TRBJ2-7; TRBD1 agrees at 8 bases. This CDR3 spans 19 amino acids. V lost 3 bases to trimming and J lost 6 bases; unmatched junction nucleotides: 22. Germline-derived CDR1 and CDR2 are LGHNA and YSLEER. The chain's CDR3 is CASSHSADIGEVRGLEQYF. CDR3 in DNA: TGCGCCAGCAGCCACTCTGCGGACATCGGGGAGGTCAGGGGGCTCGAGCAGTACTTC.

This chain links TRBV5-6 with TRBJ2-7; 10 bases agree with TRBD2. The CDR3 is 18 amino acids. Losses at the gene ends were 1 base for V and 4 bases for J; bases not matched to a gene: 14. The germline gives CDR1 SGHDT, CDR2 YYEEEE. The chain's CDR3 is CASSLRLAGVRPSYEQYF. The CDR3 nucleotides read TGTGCCAGCAGCTTGCGGCTAGCGGGAGTTCGACCCTCTTACGAGCAGTACTTC.

The gene calls are TRBV7-9 and TRBJ2-1, with a tentative D call TRBD1 (6 bases). CDR3 length: 11 amino acids. CDR1 is SEHNR and CDR2 is FQNEAQ in the germline V gene (reference sequence). V dropped 10 bases and J dropped 5 bases, with 9 bases sitting between them. The CDR3 bases are TGTGCCACCCGGACAGACAATGAGCAGTTCTTC. It encodes CATRTDNEQFF.

The chain employs TRBV6-1 and TRBJ1-1; D is ambiguous. Trimming left V 4 bases short and J 1 base short, with 10 bases between. Germline-derived CDR1 and CDR2 are MNHNS and SASEGT. The CDR3 contains 14 residues. The CDR3 region has the DNA TGTGCCAGCAGTGTGAGGACTGAGAACACTGAAGCTTTCTTT. Amino acid sequence: CASSVRTENTEAFF.

The chain joins TRBV7-9 to TRBJ2-1; 11 bases align to TRBD2. The junction had 5 bases not matched to a gene; V was cut back by 5 bases and J by 2 bases. CDR1 and CDR2 from the germline V gene are SEHNR and FQNEAQ (reference sequence). The CDR3 loop spans 16 amino acids. CDR3 DNA: TGTGCCAGCAGCCCAGCTAGCGGGAGGACCTACAATGAGCAGTTCTTC. Residues: CASSPASGRTYNEQFF.

This rearrangement joins TRBV5-1 to TRBJ2-1, with D maybe TRBD2 (6 bases). V dropped 3 bases and J dropped 9 bases, with 13 bases sitting between them. The germline V gene encodes CDR1 SGHRS and CDR2 YFSETQ. The CDR3 contains 13 residues. CDR3 loop: CASSWTGLLEQFF. The CDR3 nucleotides are TGCGCCAGCAGCTGGACGGGACTTCTTGAGCAGTTCTTC.